Listed below are T cell receptor beta chains from one sample, sequenced in a study of blood T cell repertoires in COVID-19. The repertoire was sequenced with immunoSEQ multiplex PCR; TCRdb's copy has only in-frame clones and lacks some. The table has fewer than 350,000 clones, 75% to 90% seen once. Material: PBMCs or T cells enriched from blood (not recorded which). The receptor set was obtained from a woman in her 40s who had recovered from COVID-19. The CDR3 runs from the conserved cysteine through the conserved F or W. D genes are given only for firm matches. Clone size is given for some rows only: seen once, a few or many times, or a class if the clone is expanded.

>TRBV9|-|-|TRBJ2-7
CASSAPLLESAYEQYF
TGTGCCAGCAGCGCCCCCCTCCTCGAGAGCGCCTACGAGCAGTACTTC
>TRBV30|-|TRBD1|TRBJ2-5
CAWSVYGTGGQETQYF
TGTGCCTGGAGTGTATATGGGACAGGGGGCCAAGAGACCCAGTACTTC
>TRBV30|-|TRBD1|TRBJ1-2
CAFRGQMITNYGYTF
TGTGCCTTCAGGGGACAGATGATTACTAACTATGGCTACACCTTC
>TRBV30|-|-|TRBJ1-3
CAWSKAGNSGNTIYF
TGTGCCTGGAGTAAGGCAGGGAACTCTGGAAACACCATATATTTT
>TRBV5-4|-|TRBD1|TRBJ2-7
CASSLTGGAQNEQYF
TGTGCCAGCAGCTTAACAGGGGGCGCCCAGAACGAGCAGTACTTC
>TRBV29-1|-|TRBD1|TRBJ1-5
CSFRSRTGNNQPQHF
TGCAGTTTTCGGTCCCGGACAGGCAACAATCAGCCCCAGCATTTT
>TRBV11-2|-|-|TRBJ2-1
CASSPARGARANEQFF
TGTGCCAGCAGCCCCGCCCGGGGGGCGCGGGCCAATGAGCAGTTCTTC
>TRBV7-2|-|-|TRBJ2-2
CASSPRRELSTGELFF
TGTGCCAGCAGCCCTCGTCGGGAGTTGAGCACCGGGGAGCTGTTTTTT
>TRBV4-2|few|TRBD1|TRBJ1-5
CASSKGQINQPQHF
TGTGCCAGCAGCAAGGGACAGATCAATCAGCCCCAGCATTTT
>TRBV18|-|-|TRBJ2-3
CASSPQTQGDTQYF
TGTGCCAGCTCACCACAGACCCAGGGAGATACGCAGTATTTT
>TRBV6-5|-|-|TRBJ1-3
CASSYSRWGAGNTIYF
TGTGCCAGCAGTTACTCGAGATGGGGCGCTGGAAACACCATATATTTT
>TRBV29-1|-|-|TRBJ2-5
CSVDRVRETQYF
TGCAGCGTTGACAGGGTCCGGGAGACCCAGTACTTC
>TRBV4-2|once|-|TRBJ2-6
CASSQERVGAGANVLTF
TGTGCCAGCAGCCAAGAGAGAGTCGGGGCTGGGGCCAACGTCCTGACTTTC
>TRBV9|-|-|TRBJ1-2
CASSVDLASVPPGGYTF
TGTGCCAGCAGCGTAGACCTGGCCTCCGTCCCCCCTGGCGGCTACACCTTC
>TRBV5-1|-|TRBD1|TRBJ1-2
CASSLGQGLNYGYTF
TGCGCCAGCAGCTTAGGACAGGGGTTGAACTATGGCTACACCTTC
>TRBV6-5|-|-|TRBJ2-5
CASSYWQGETQYF
TGTGCCAGCAGTTATTGGCAGGGTGAGACCCAGTACTTC
>TRBV18|-|TRBD1|TRBJ1-3
CASSPGTGGRNTIYF
TGTGCCAGCTCACCCGGGACAGGGGGCCGAAACACCATATATTTT
>TRBV2|-|-|TRBJ2-3
CASIPLEITDTQYF
TGTGCCAGCATCCCTCTAGAGATCACAGATACGCAGTATTTT
>TRBV24-1|once|-|TRBJ1-2
CATSDLRQKIGGYTF
TGTGCCACCAGTGATCTAAGACAAAAGATCGGCGGCTACACCTTC
>TRBV5-1|-|-|TRBJ2-7
CASSLVEGAHEQYF
TGCGCCAGCAGCTTGGTTGAGGGAGCCCACGAGCAGTACTTC
>TRBV6-1|-|TRBD2|TRBJ2-7
CASSARLVAGGVYNYEQYF
TGTGCCAGCAGTGCACGACTAGTAGCGGGAGGGGTGTATAACTACGAGCAGTACTTC
>TRBV20-1|-|-|TRBJ1-4
CSASKPSNEKLFF
TGCAGTGCTAGTAAACCGAGTAATGAAAAACTGTTTTTT
>TRBV9|-|-|TRBJ2-1
CASSVDGRGEQFF
TGTGCCAGCAGCGTTGACGGAAGGGGTGAGCAGTTCTTC